The clone carrying this TCR beta chain has just one count. Its cognate antigen is unknown. This sample is drawn from a study of T cell responses to AZD1222 COVID-19 vaccine. Study context: Pooled together were second doses at about 4 or about 12 weeks.

This CDR3 comprises 15 residues. The V and J ends lost 5 bases and 0 bases, in that order; junction bases with no gene match: 6. CDR1 is MNHEY and CDR2 is SVGEGT in the germline V gene. The data were produced by immunoSEQ multiplex PCR, yet TCRdb's version contains in-frame clones alone and is incomplete. The sample includes under 60,000 clones, 80% to 90% of them seen just once. Broader study findings: Of the AZD1222 recipients, only five to seven were seropositive at baseline. In a largely white British group with more females than males, clonal diversity was possibly underestimated.

This chain joins TRBV6-2 or TRBV6-3 and TRBJ1-1; TRBD1 matches at 7 bases. The input for sequencing was peripheral blood, taken on day 0 of AZD1222 vaccination. The source is an adult in good health. The CDR3 nucleotides read TGTGCCAGCAGTCAGATACAGGGGATGAACACTGAAGCTTTCTTT. This codes for CASSQIQGMNTEAFF.